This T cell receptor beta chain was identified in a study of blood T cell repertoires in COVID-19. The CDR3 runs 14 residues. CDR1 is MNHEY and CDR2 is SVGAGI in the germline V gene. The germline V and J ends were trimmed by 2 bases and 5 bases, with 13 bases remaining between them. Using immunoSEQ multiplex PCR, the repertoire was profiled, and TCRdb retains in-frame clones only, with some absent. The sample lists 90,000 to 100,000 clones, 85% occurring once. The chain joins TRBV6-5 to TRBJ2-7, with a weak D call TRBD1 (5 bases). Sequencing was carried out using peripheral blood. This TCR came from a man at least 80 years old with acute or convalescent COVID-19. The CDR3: CASSYRFIGDEQYF. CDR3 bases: TGTGCCAGCAGTTACCGATTCATAGGGGACGAGCAGTACTTC.